This TCR beta chain was retrieved from a study of cytomegalovirus exposure and HLA in healthy donors. Notes on the study in general: TCR beta V segments were, for the most part, productive about 87% or about 30% of the time in an earlier analysis. Highly shared variants forming one cluster were likely a sequencing artifact.

Germline V gene lookup returns CDR1 MNHEY and CDR2 SVGAGI. V was pared by 3 bases and J by 3 bases, with 5 bases between. The CDR3 spans 13 residues. PCR used 60 Vbeta primers and 13 Jbeta primers. Repertoires were generated with immunoSEQ multiplex PCR, while TCRdb's copy carries only in-frame clones and drops some. The table includes about 200,000 clones, around 83% detected once. There are a few counts of this clone. Its antigen is unknown. Source material: PBMCs. This receptor was obtained from a woman in her forties or fifties in good health and CMV-seropositive. The chain carries TRBV6-5 and TRBJ2-2, with D unresolved. DNA of the CDR3: TGTGCCAGCAGTTATCAATACACCGGGGAGCTGTTTTTT. This encodes CASSYQYTGELFF.